Presented here are 27 T cell receptor beta chains from one specimen sequenced in a study of CD8+ T cells in alopecia areata. The sequencing template was cDNA reverse transcribed from extracted RNA. The table came from immunoSEQ multiplex PCR; TCRdb's copy has only in-frame clones and leaves some out. This sample yields over 95,000 clones, of which 35% to 45% are seen a single time; 1.3% belongs to the top ten. Sequencing was performed on CD4+ T cells sorted from blood. These TCRs come from a human donor with alopecia areata.

V gene TRBV30 combines with J gene TRBJ2-2; the D gene is possibly TRBD1 (6 bases). The ends were cut back, 4 bases at V and 5 bases at J, with 20 bases in the middle. The CDR3 is made up of 16 amino acids. The germline gives CDR1 GTSNPN, CDR2 SVGIG (reference sequence). This CDR3 is CAWTQKGQSGTGELFF. CDR3 nucleotide sequence: TGTGCCTGGACCCAAAAGGGACAATCGGGAACCGGGGAGCTGTTTTTT. Complete variable domain (other parts from reference TRBV30 and TRBJ2-2): SQTIHQWPATLVQPVGSPLSLECTVEGTSNPNLYWYRQAAGRGLQLLFYSVGIGQISSEVPQNLSASRPQDRQFILSSKKLLLSDSGFYLCAWTQKGQSGTGELFFGEGSRLTVL.

The gene calls are TRBV4-3 and TRBJ2-1; TRBD2 matches at 9 bases. Germline lookup yields CDR1 LGHNA and CDR2 YSLEER. Trimming removed 4 bases from V and 4 bases from J; junction bases left unmatched: 2. CDR3 size: 14 residues. DNA for the CDR3: TGCGCCAGCAGCCTAGCGGGGGAGTACAATGAGCAGTTCTTC. Protein product: CASSLAGEYNEQFF.

The CDR3 sequence is CASRKGVARANYGYTF. The CDR3 region has the DNA TGTGCCAGCAGAAAAGGGGTGGCGCGCGCTAACTATGGCTACACCTTC. The gene calls are TRBV13 and TRBJ1-2, with a possible D match to TRBD1 (5 bases). Trimming removed 6 bases at V and 0 bases at J, with 17 bases between. Germline assignment: CDR1 PRHDT and CDR2 FYEKMQ (reference sequence). This CDR3 has 16 residues.

V is TRBV18 and J is TRBJ1-1; D is perhaps TRBD1 (5 bases). The CDR3 sequence is 14 residues long. The ends were cut back, 5 bases at V and 1 base at J, with 11 bases in the middle. CDR1 KGHSH and CDR2 LQKENI come from the germline V gene. The CDR3 nucleotides read TGTGCCAGCTCAGAGCAGGGAAGGAACACTGAAGCTTTCTTT. This encodes CASSEQGRNTEAFF.

There are a few counts of this clone. The V call is TRBV25-1, the J call TRBJ2-3; 7 nucleotides match TRBD1. Trimming removed 6 bases from V and 7 bases from J; junction bases left unmatched: 7. CDR1 is MGHDK and CDR2 is SYGVNS in the germline V gene. This CDR3 has 13 amino acids. The CDR3 here is CASSLQGLNTQYF. DNA of the CDR3: TGTGCCAGCAGCCTACAGGGGCTAAATACGCAGTATTTT.

The chain recombines TRBV11-1 with TRBJ2-2; D gene unclear. Germline V gene data show CDR1 as SGHAT and CDR2 as FQDESV (reference sequence). This CDR3 contains 13 residues. The germline V and J ends were trimmed by 5 bases and 4 bases, with 8 bases remaining between them. The CDR3, as DNA: TGTGCCAGCAGCCTACCGAGCACCGGGGAGCTGTTTTTT. Its protein product is CASSLPSTGELFF.

The chain combines TRBV2 with TRBJ2-7; unclear D gene. This CDR3 is built from 14 residues. V lost 6 bases to trimming and J lost 7 bases, with 19 bases between them. The germline V gene encodes CDR1 SNHLY and CDR2 FYNNEI. The DNA of the CDR3 is TGTGCCAGCAGACCCGGAACCAACAAGCCGGAGCAGTACTTC. Its protein is CASRPGTNKPEQYF.

The count of this clone is one. This chain connects TRBV7-2 to TRBJ1-5; unclear D gene. Looked up from germline, CDR1 is SGHTA and CDR2 is FQGNSA. Deletions cut 5 bases from V and 6 bases from J, with 11 bases between. The CDR3 length is 13 residues. The CDR3 is CASSLRVAQPQHF. CDR3 bases: TGTGCCAGCAGCCTCCGGGTAGCTCAGCCCCAGCATTTT. Complete variable domain (other parts from reference TRBV7-2 and TRBJ1-5): GAGVSQSPSNKVTEKGKDVELRCDPISGHTALYWYRQSLGQGLEFLIYFQGNSAPDKSGLPSDRFSAERTGGSVSTLTIQRTQQEDSAVYLCASSLRVAQPQHFGDGTRLSIL.

This clone was seen a few times. The chain recombines TRBV6-6 with TRBJ2-7, with TRBD1 matching over 7 bases. The germline CDR1 and CDR2 sequences are MNHNY and SVGAGI (reference sequence). Unmatched junction bases numbered 9, after V lost 2 bases and J lost 2 bases. The CDR3 runs 16 residues. In nucleotides, the CDR3 is TGTGCCAGCAGTTACCCTAGCCAGGGGGATACCTACGAGCAGTACTTC. Protein: CASSYPSQGDTYEQYF.

The chain couples TRBV19 to TRBJ2-1; D is unclear. This CDR3 has 15 amino acids. Trimming took 7 bases from V and 5 from J, leaving 18 bases between them. Germline loops: CDR1 LNHDA, CDR2 SQIVND (reference sequence). The CDR3 region has the DNA TGTGCCAGTAAAAGCTCGGACCGACGTAACAATGAGCAGTTCTTC. Encoded protein: CASKSSDRRNNEQFF.

The rearrangement joins TRBV29-1 to TRBJ2-5; possible D gene TRBD1, 6 bases. Germline-derived CDR1 and CDR2 are SQVTM and ANQGSEA. This CDR3 contains 12 residues. V shed 7 bases and J shed 2 bases, with 11 bases lying between them. The CDR3 bases are TGCAGCGCCCGCACAGGGCAAGAGACCCAGTACTTC. It translates to CSARTGQETQYF.

The rearrangement links TRBV19 to TRBJ2-7; 9 nucleotides agree with TRBD1. CDR1 and CDR2 (germline): LNHDA, SQIVND (reference sequence). The CDR3 sequence is 14 residues long. V was pared by 9 bases and J by 5 bases, with 11 bases of the junction left unmatched. CDR3 sequence: CASNSGTGFNEQYF. CDR3 sequence (DNA): TGTGCCAGCAATTCCGGGACAGGGTTTAACGAGCAGTACTTC. The full variable domain, completed using reference TRBV19 and TRBJ2-7, is DGGITQSPKYLFRKEGQNVTLSCEQNLNHDAMYWYRQDPGQGLRLIYYSQIVNDFQKGDIAEGYSVSREKKESFPLTVTSAQKNPTAFYLCASNSGTGFNEQYFGPGTRLTVT.

The chain combines TRBV5-1 with TRBJ2-7; unclear D gene. The CDR3 extends over 14 amino acids. Germline V gene sequence: CDR1 SGHRS, CDR2 YFSETQ. The V end lost 0 bases, the J end lost 9 bases, and 16 bases lay between the germline ends. This chain's CDR3 is CASSLEVGPVVQYF. The CDR3 DNA reads as TGCGCCAGCAGCTTGGAGGTGGGCCCAGTTGTGCAGTACTTC.

The CDR3 loop is CAWSGDFEQYF. CDR3 sequence (DNA): TGTGCCTGGAGTGGGGATTTTGAGCAGTACTTC. This chain joins TRBV30 and TRBJ2-7, with D unresolved. In germline, CDR1 is GTSNPN, CDR2 SVGIG (reference sequence). Trimming removed 1 base at V and 7 bases at J, with 8 bases between. CDR3 length: 11 amino acids.

The V gene is TRBV18, the J gene TRBJ2-3; D assignment may be TRBD1 or TRBD2 (5 bases each). CDR1 and CDR2 from the germline V gene are KGHSH and LQKENI. Trimming stripped 2 bases from V and 5 bases from J, with 8 bases between. The CDR3 has 13 amino acids. Here the CDR3 reads CASSPSRGDTQYF. CDR3 nucleotide sequence: TGTGCCAGCTCACCATCGAGGGGAGATACGCAGTATTTT. Full variable domain (missing parts from reference TRBV18 and TRBJ2-3): NAGVMQNPRHLVRRRGQEARLRCSPMKGHSHVYWYRQLPEEGLKFMVYLQKENIIDESGMPKERFSAEFPKEGPSILRIQQVVRGDSAAYFCASSPSRGDTQYFGPGTRLTVL.

This chain links TRBV6-1 with TRBJ2-4, with a tentative D call TRBD2 (5 bases). Germline V gives CDR1 MNHNS, CDR2 SASEGT. Deletions cut 5 bases from V and 0 bases from J, with 11 bases between. The CDR3 totals 15 residues. CDR3 amino acids: CASSKDYLAKNIQYF. The CDR3 region has the DNA TGTGCCAGCAGTAAAGACTATTTAGCCAAAAACATTCAGTACTTC.

This clone has at least ten counts. V usage is TRBV14 and J usage is TRBJ1-1, with D uncertain. Germline CDR1 SGHDN, CDR2 FVKESK. The CDR3 runs 13 residues. V was shortened by 0 bases and J by 5 bases, with 7 bases between the two germline ends. CDR3 sequence (DNA): TGTGCCAGCAGCCAAGATATAACAACTGAAGCTTTCTTT. The encoded protein is CASSQDITTEAFF.

V gene TRBV29-1 combines with J gene TRBJ2-1; 9 bases agree with TRBD2. Germline V lookup: CDR1 SQVTM, CDR2 ANQGSEA. With V trimmed by 1 base and J by 0 bases, 10 bases remained unmatched. There are 18 residues in the CDR3. Here the CDR3 DNA reads TGCAGCGTTGAAGGTCTAGCGGGGAAAGTAAGCTCCTACAATGAGCAGTTCTTC. Residues: CSVEGLAGKVSSYNEQFF.

The chain carries TRBV19 and TRBJ2-4, with D tentatively TRBD1 (6 bases). The germline V and J ends were trimmed by 6 bases and 0 bases, with 21 bases remaining between them. CDR1 is LNHDA and CDR2 is SQIVND in the germline V gene (reference sequence). The CDR3 length is 18 residues. The CDR3 bases are TGTGCCAGTAGACAAGGACAGCGAAAACAGCTAGCCAAAAACATTCAGTACTTC. Amino acid sequence: CASRQGQRKQLAKNIQYF.

This clone was picked up a small number of times. DNA of the CDR3: TGCAGCGTAGCCAGGGACAGGGCAGAATACGAGCAGTACTTC. It is translated as CSVARDRAEYEQYF. The rearrangement links TRBV29-1 to TRBJ2-7; 9 nucleotides line up with TRBD1. The CDR3 consists of 14 residues. The V gene end was trimmed by 6 bases and the J gene end by 4 bases; junction bases not matched to a gene: 10. The germline V gene has CDR1 SQVTM and CDR2 ANQGSEA.

In this sample, this clone turned up once. The V gene is TRBV15, the J gene TRBJ2-7, with unresolved D. Trimming took 1 base from V and 5 from J, leaving 12 bases between them. CDR1 is LNHNV, CDR2 YYDKDF, per germline (reference sequence). This CDR3 has 14 residues. The CDR3 is CATSRAPSVHEQYF. In DNA form, the CDR3 reads TGTGCCACCAGCAGAGCACCCTCGGTCCACGAGCAGTACTTC. The full variable domain, in which reference TRBV15 and TRBJ2-7 provide the parts outside the CDR3, is DAMVIQNPRYQVTQFGKPVTLSCSQTLNHNVMYWYQQKSSQAPKLLFHYYDKDFNNEADTPDNFQSRRPNTSFCFLDIRSPGLGDTAMYLCATSRAPSVHEQYFGPGTRLTVT.

This clone was found a few times. The chain employs TRBV5-1 and TRBJ2-5; tentative D call: TRBD1 (6 bases). Trimming took 5 bases from V and 2 from J, leaving 16 bases between them. CDR1 is SGHRS, CDR2 YFSETQ, per germline. The CDR3 is made up of 15 amino acids. The CDR3 DNA is TGCGCCAGCAGAGAGTCAACAGGGCAACAAGAGACCCAGTACTTC. Translation gives CASRESTGQQETQYF.

The rearrangement links TRBV4-3 to TRBJ1-4; the D gene is possibly TRBD1 (5 bases). CDR1 is LGHNA and CDR2 is YSLEER in the germline V gene. V was trimmed by 1 base and J by 8 bases, leaving 14 bases between them. The CDR3 is made up of 15 amino acids. The chain's CDR3 is CASSQGEAGLEKLFF. The CDR3 DNA reads TGCGCCAGCAGCCAAGGGGAGGCAGGGTTAGAAAAACTGTTTTTT.

The chain uses TRBV27 and TRBJ1-2; D uncertain. The CDR3 length is 10 residues. V lost 5 bases, J lost 8 bases, and 6 bases lay in between. Per the germline V gene, CDR1 is MNHEY and CDR2 is SMNVEV (reference sequence). The CDR3 is CASSNRGYTF. The CDR3 DNA reads as TGTGCCAGCAGTAATCGGGGCTACACCTTC.

V usage is TRBV6-5 and J usage is TRBJ2-2; D remains ambiguous. Germline V gene sequence: CDR1 MNHEY, CDR2 SVGAGI. This CDR3 spans 12 amino acids. Between the trimmed V and J ends, which lost 8 bases and 9 bases, there was a span of 13 bases. CDR3 nucleotide sequence: TGTGCCAGCTTCGGCCCCCGTAGGGAGCTGTTTTTT. Translation: CASFGPRRELFF.

This clone was seen more than once but under ten times. This rearrangement joins TRBV7-2 to TRBJ2-1; 7 nucleotides line up with TRBD2. Germline V CDR1 and CDR2: SGHTA, FQGNSA. This CDR3 contains 16 residues. V shed 0 bases, J shed 5 bases, and the junction held 7 bases outside the gene matches. The CDR3 DNA is TGTGCCAGCAGCTTAGCTCGTCTAGCGGTGAACAATGAGCAGTTCTTC. Protein sequence: CASSLARLAVNNEQFF.

This clone was observed once. The chain couples TRBV29-1 to TRBJ1-2; D not certain. The V gene lost 2 bases and the J gene lost 14 bases, with 15 bases spanning the gap. CDR1 and CDR2 from the germline V gene are SQVTM and ANQGSEA. The CDR3 length is 11 residues. The CDR3 coding sequence is TGCAGCGTTGAAACACGGGGTCACCAGACCTTC. This encodes CSVETRGHQTF.